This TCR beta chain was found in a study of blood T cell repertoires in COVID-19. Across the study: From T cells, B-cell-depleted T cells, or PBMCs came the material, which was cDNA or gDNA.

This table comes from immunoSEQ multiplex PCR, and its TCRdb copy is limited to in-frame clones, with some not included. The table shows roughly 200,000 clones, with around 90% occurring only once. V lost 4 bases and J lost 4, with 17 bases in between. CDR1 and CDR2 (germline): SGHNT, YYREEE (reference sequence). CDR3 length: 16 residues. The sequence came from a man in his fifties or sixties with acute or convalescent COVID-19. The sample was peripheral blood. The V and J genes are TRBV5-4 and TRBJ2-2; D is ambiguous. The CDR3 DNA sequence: TGTGCCAGCAGCCCCAAAGGCGGAGTGGTCACCGGGGAGCTGTTTTTT. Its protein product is CASSPKGGVVTGELFF.